These T cell receptor beta chains were read from a single sample in a study of cytomegalovirus exposure and HLA in healthy donors. Clones were read by immunoSEQ multiplex PCR, and TCRdb kept only the in-frame ones, dropping some. The sample has fewer than 250,000 clones; approximately 81% are singletons. Material: PBMCs. These receptors originate from a man between 25 and 39 years old in good health and CMV-seronegative. Each CDR3 is given with its conserved first and last residue. The order of the fields is CDR3 protein, CDR3 DNA, J gene, D gene, V gene, clone size. The D gene is left open where the match is weak. Clone size, where shown, is once, few, many, or a class for clones that have expanded.

CDR3: CASSLAGGDTQYF
DNA: TGCGCCAGCAGCTTGGCCGGAGGGGATACGCAGTATTTT
J: TRBJ2-3
D: NA
V: TRBV5-1
size: NA

CDR3: CASRDREVGYTF
DNA: TGTGCCAGTCGGGACAGGGAAGTGGGCTACACCTTC
J: TRBJ1-2
D: TRBD1
V: TRBV13
size: NA

CDR3: CASSLSSHRANTEAFF
DNA: TGTGCCAGCAGCTTAAGCTCACACAGGGCGAACACTGAAGCTTTCTTT
J: TRBJ1-1
D: NA
V: TRBV7-8
size: NA

CDR3: CASSTGGGSQHF
DNA: TGTGCCAGCAGCACCGGGGGGGGGTCCCAGCATTTT
J: TRBJ1-5
D: NA
V: TRBV6-6
size: NA

CDR3: CASTPSRTGGAYEQYF
DNA: TGTGCCAGCACTCCCTCAAGGACAGGGGGGGCCTACGAGCAGTACTTC
J: TRBJ2-7
D: TRBD1
V: TRBV6-6
size: once

CDR3: CASSSRGSGRGETQYF
DNA: TGTGCCAGCAGCTCCCGGGGTAGCGGGAGGGGAGAGACCCAGTACTTC
J: TRBJ2-5
D: TRBD2
V: TRBV7-2
size: NA

CDR3: CASSPPISAGDSGNTIYF
DNA: TGTGCCAGTAGTCCCCCGATATCGGCGGGAGACTCTGGAAACACCATATATTTT
J: TRBJ1-3
D: NA
V: TRBV19
size: NA

CDR3: CASSFSDKGGYTF
DNA: TGTGCCAGCAGTTTCTCGGACAAGGGGGGCTACACCTTC
J: TRBJ1-2
D: NA
V: TRBV28
size: NA

CDR3: CASSLGRGREQFF
DNA: TGTGCTAGCAGCTTAGGAAGGGGTCGAGAGCAGTTCTTC
J: TRBJ2-1
D: NA
V: TRBV7-7
size: NA

CDR3: CASSVAAGGGVETQYF
DNA: TGTGCCAGCAGCGTCGCAGCGGGGGGTGGTGTAGAGACCCAGTACTTC
J: TRBJ2-5
D: TRBD2
V: TRBV7-9
size: few

CDR3: CASSSIYGNEQFF
DNA: TGCGCCAGCAGCTCAATTTACGGCAATGAGCAGTTCTTC
J: TRBJ2-1
D: NA
V: TRBV4-1
size: NA

CDR3: CASWAPDRGYTF
DNA: TGCGCCAGCTGGGCACCTGATAGGGGCTACACCTTC
J: TRBJ1-2
D: NA
V: TRBV10-1
size: NA

CDR3: CSVGQGSSNEQFF
DNA: TGCAGCGTTGGACAGGGCTCGAGCAATGAGCAGTTCTTC
J: TRBJ2-1
D: TRBD1
V: TRBV29-1
size: NA

CDR3: CASSFRGANEKLFF
DNA: TGTGCCAGCAGCTTCAGGGGGGCTAATGAAAAACTGTTTTTT
J: TRBJ1-4
D: TRBD1
V: TRBV7-9
size: few

CDR3: CASSLLGDMNGKLFF
DNA: TGCGCCAGCAGCCTGCTCGGGGATATGAACGGAAAACTGTTTTTT
J: TRBJ1-4
D: NA
V: TRBV5-1
size: NA

CDR3: CASSLERTEDSPLHF
DNA: TGTGCCAGCAGCTTAGAGAGGACAGAAGATTCACCCCTCCACTTT
J: TRBJ1-6
D: NA
V: TRBV7-9
size: NA

CDR3: CASSPGNEQFF
DNA: TGTGCCAGCAGTCCAGGGAATGAGCAGTTCTTC
J: TRBJ2-1
D: NA
V: TRBV28
size: NA

CDR3: CASSVGREDFYGYTF
DNA: TGTGCCAGCAGCGTAGGTAGGGAGGACTTCTATGGCTACACCTTC
J: TRBJ1-2
D: NA
V: TRBV9
size: NA

CDR3: CASSLVSASGGPFTDTQYF
DNA: TGCGCCAGCAGCTTGGTATCGGCTAGCGGGGGGCCATTCACAGATACGCAGTATTTT
J: TRBJ2-3
D: TRBD2
V: TRBV5-1
size: NA

CDR3: CASGFRTGGGWEAFF
DNA: TGTGCCAGCGGTTTCCGGACAGGGGGCGGGTGGGAAGCTTTCTTT
J: TRBJ1-1
D: TRBD1
V: TRBV27
size: NA

CDR3: CASSLFLFDQPQHF
DNA: TGTGCCAGCAGCTTGTTCTTATTTGATCAGCCCCAGCATTTT
J: TRBJ1-5
D: NA
V: TRBV5-5
size: NA

CDR3: CASRATGGREKLFF
DNA: TGTGCCAGCAGGGCGACAGGGGGCAGGGAAAAACTGTTTTTT
J: TRBJ1-4
D: TRBD1
V: TRBV25-1
size: NA

CDR3: CASSVRSEQYF
DNA: TGTGCCAGCAGTGTTCGGAGCGAGCAGTACTTC
J: TRBJ2-7
D: NA
V: TRBV28
size: few

CDR3: CASSQGRGNNEKLFF
DNA: TGTGCCAGCAGCCAAGGTCGGGGAAATAATGAAAAACTGTTTTTT
J: TRBJ1-4
D: NA
V: TRBV14
size: once

CDR3: CASRYSTDTQYF
DNA: TGTGCCAGCCGGTATAGCACAGATACGCAGTATTTT
J: TRBJ2-3
D: NA
V: TRBV27
size: NA

CDR3: CASILATTGNTEAFF
DNA: TGTGCCAGTATCCTCGCAACGACAGGAAACACTGAAGCTTTCTTT
J: TRBJ1-1
D: NA
V: TRBV19
size: NA

CDR3: CASSLGAGNQPQHF
DNA: TGTGCCAGCAGCTTGGGGGCAGGTAATCAGCCCCAGCATTTT
J: TRBJ1-5
D: NA
V: TRBV5-6
size: NA

CDR3: CASSSRDREGYGYTF
DNA: TGTGCCAGCAGCTCGAGGGACAGGGAGGGCTATGGCTACACCTTC
J: TRBJ1-2
D: TRBD1
V: TRBV7-8
size: NA

CDR3: CASSSGTLTYEQYF
DNA: TGTGCCAGCAGCTCTGGGACACTTACGTACGAGCAGTACTTC
J: TRBJ2-7
D: NA
V: TRBV5-5
size: NA

CDR3: CASSQTGESYEQYF
DNA: TGTGCCAGCAGTCAGACAGGGGAGAGCTACGAGCAGTACTTC
J: TRBJ2-7
D: TRBD1
V: TRBV6-4
size: NA

CDR3: CASSLGTGPYNEQFF
DNA: TGCGCCAGCAGCTTGGGGACAGGACCCTACAATGAGCAGTTCTTC
J: TRBJ2-1
D: TRBD1
V: TRBV5-1
size: NA

CDR3: CASSETGAYNSPLHF
DNA: TGCGCCAGCAGTGAGACAGGCGCCTATAATTCACCCCTCCACTTT
J: TRBJ1-6
D: NA
V: TRBV10-1
size: NA

CDR3: CASSQKQGAKAEAFF
DNA: TGCGCCAGCAGCCAAAAACAGGGGGCAAAGGCTGAAGCTTTCTTT
J: TRBJ1-1
D: TRBD1
V: TRBV4-3
size: NA

CDR3: CASSLDKGFTEAFF
DNA: TGTGCCAGCAGTTTAGACAAGGGGTTCACTGAAGCTTTCTTT
J: TRBJ1-1
D: NA
V: TRBV28
size: NA

CDR3: CASSAAGAEAFF
DNA: TGTGCCAGCAGCGCCGCAGGGGCCGAAGCTTTCTTT
J: TRBJ1-1
D: NA
V: TRBV7-2
size: NA

CDR3: CASRRLQGRNTGELFF
DNA: TGTGCCAGTCGCCGATTACAGGGGAGGAACACCGGGGAGCTGTTTTTT
J: TRBJ2-2
D: TRBD1
V: TRBV19
size: NA

CDR3: CASSSRASGGHEQFF
DNA: TGTGCCAGCAGCTCCCGAGCTAGCGGGGGACATGAGCAGTTCTTC
J: TRBJ2-1
D: TRBD2
V: TRBV11-2
size: NA

CDR3: CASRTSGGAYNEQFF
DNA: TGTGCCAGTAGGACTAGCGGGGGCGCCTACAATGAGCAGTTCTTC
J: TRBJ2-1
D: TRBD2
V: TRBV19
size: NA

CDR3: CASSQFTTGTGAYEQYF
DNA: TGTGCCAGCAGCCAATTCACAACCGGGACAGGGGCCTACGAGCAGTACTTC
J: TRBJ2-7
D: TRBD1
V: TRBV4-2
size: NA

CDR3: CASSLGQGDEQFF
DNA: TGTGCCAGCAGTCTAGGACAGGGCGATGAGCAGTTCTTC
J: TRBJ2-1
D: TRBD1
V: TRBV6-5
size: once

CDR3: CASREAGVRDGYTF
DNA: TGTGCCAGCAGAGAGGCGGGGGTAAGGGATGGCTACACCTTC
J: TRBJ1-2
D: NA
V: TRBV5-4
size: NA

CDR3: CANHHAGGRPYYGYTF
DNA: TGTGCCAACCACCACGCCGGGGGGAGACCCTACTATGGCTACACCTTC
J: TRBJ1-2
D: NA
V: TRBV28
size: NA

CDR3: CATHRQLQETQYF
DNA: TGTGCCACCCACCGACAGCTCCAAGAGACCCAGTACTTC
J: TRBJ2-5
D: NA
V: TRBV28
size: few

CDR3: CASSLAQPDAGNTIYF
DNA: TGTGCCAGCAGCTTAGCACAGCCTGATGCTGGAAACACCATATATTTT
J: TRBJ1-3
D: NA
V: TRBV7-2
size: NA

CDR3: CASSSSRQGRGNEKLFF
DNA: TGTGCCAGTAGCTCAAGCCGACAGGGGAGGGGTAATGAAAAACTGTTTTTT
J: TRBJ1-4
D: TRBD1
V: TRBV19
size: NA

CDR3: CASSSTPQGTYEQYF
DNA: TGTGCTAGCAGCTCTACACCGCAGGGGACCTACGAGCAGTACTTC
J: TRBJ2-7
D: NA
V: TRBV7-7
size: once

CDR3: CASSYSEGVGNGYTF
DNA: TGTGCCAGCAGTTACTCTGAGGGGGTGGGCAATGGCTACACCTTC
J: TRBJ1-2
D: NA
V: TRBV6-6
size: NA

CDR3: CASRDRGLITEAFF
DNA: TGTGCCAGCAGGGACAGGGGGCTGATAACTGAAGCTTTCTTT
J: TRBJ1-1
D: TRBD1
V: TRBV6-1
size: NA

CDR3: CASSGTGGGYEQYF
DNA: TGCGCCAGCAGCGGGACAGGGGGCGGTTACGAGCAGTACTTC
J: TRBJ2-7
D: TRBD1
V: TRBV5-1
size: once

CDR3: CASSGDGGTYGYTF
DNA: TGTGCCAGCAGTGGGGACGGCGGGACGTATGGCTACACCTTC
J: TRBJ1-2
D: NA
V: TRBV2
size: once

CDR3: CASSAPGQGAREQYF
DNA: TGTGCCAGCAGCGCGCCGGGACAGGGGGCGAGGGAGCAGTACTTC
J: TRBJ2-7
D: TRBD1
V: TRBV5-5
size: NA

CDR3: CASSRRGNTEAFF
DNA: TGTGCCAGCAGTAGGAGGGGGAACACTGAAGCTTTCTTT
J: TRBJ1-1
D: NA
V: TRBV6-6
size: few